Following are 24 T cell receptor beta chains from one sample sequenced in a study of blood T cell repertoires in COVID-19. Sequencing was performed with immunoSEQ multiplex PCR; in TCRdb, only in-frame clones are kept and a portion is missing. The sample consists of 96,000 or so clones, around nine tenths of them appearing once. Sample: peripheral blood. The receptors stem from a man aged 60 to 75 with acute or convalescent COVID-19.

The V call is TRBV4-3, the J call TRBJ2-3; D is unresolved. The CDR3 consists of 13 residues. Trimming left V 0 bases short and J 5 bases short, with 6 bases between. CDR1 LGHNA and CDR2 YSLEER come from the germline V gene. The CDR3 spells CASSQDFQDTQYF. CDR3 sequence (DNA): TGCGCCAGCAGCCAAGATTTCCAAGATACGCAGTATTTT.

This chain joins TRBV30 and TRBJ2-2; D is ambiguous. Germline V gene lookup returns CDR1 GTSNPN and CDR2 SVGIG (reference sequence). V was trimmed by 3 bases and J by 6 bases, leaving 11 bases between them. The CDR3 consists of 13 residues. The CDR3 here is CAWSQTMPGELFF. CDR3 DNA: TGTGCCTGGAGCCAGACAATGCCCGGGGAGCTGTTTTTT.

V gene TRBV6-1 combines with J gene TRBJ1-6, with unresolved D. V shed 2 bases and J shed 6 bases, with 8 bases lying between them. Germline V gene sequence: CDR1 MNHNS, CDR2 SASEGT. The CDR3 is 14 amino acids. CDR3 amino acids: CASSEKNSNSPLHF. CDR3 DNA sequence: TGTGCCAGCAGTGAAAAAAACAGTAATTCACCCCTCCACTTT.

The gene calls are TRBV27 and TRBJ2-3, with D perhaps TRBD1 (5 bases). V was pared by 6 bases and J by 1 base, with 14 bases between. CDR1 and CDR2 (germline): MNHEY, SMNVEV (reference sequence). The CDR3 is 15 residues long. CDR3 in amino acids: CASSPGVGRTDTQYF. CDR3 coding DNA: TGTGCCAGCAGCCCTGGTGTGGGGCGCACAGATACGCAGTATTTT.

The chain couples TRBV3-1 (or the pseudogene TRBV3-2) to TRBJ2-1, with TRBD2 matching over 10 bases. The CDR3 sequence is 16 residues long. Losses at the gene ends were 6 bases for V and 9 bases for J; bases not matched to a gene: 14. Germline V gene data show CDR1 as LGHDT and CDR2 as YNNKEL (reference sequence). The CDR3 DNA sequence: TGTGCCAGCAGGAGACGTGACGCTAGCGGGAGTGCTGAGCAGTTCTTC. Its protein is CASRRRDASGSAEQFF.

The genes are TRBV7-9 and TRBJ2-3, with 13 bases lining up with TRBD2. V was clipped by 6 bases and J by 4 bases; unmatched bases: 7. The CDR3 is 16 amino acids. Per germline, CDR1 SEHNR and CDR2 FQNEAQ (reference sequence). CDR3 nucleotides: TGTGCCAGCAGTGCCCCGGGACTAGCGGGATCAGATACGCAGTATTTT. This gives the protein CASSAPGLAGSDTQYF.

The chain links TRBV18 to TRBJ1-2; D might be TRBD1 (5 bases). Trimming removed 0 bases from V and 8 bases from J, with 13 bases in between. The length of the CDR3 is 14 residues. CDR1 is KGHSH and CDR2 is LQKENI in the germline V gene. CDR3 loop: CASSPPEGSVGYTF. In nucleotides, the CDR3 is TGTGCCAGCTCACCACCGGAGGGGTCAGTCGGCTACACCTTC.

The genes are TRBV7-9 and TRBJ1-3; weak D call: TRBD1 (6 bases). Germline V gene data show CDR1 as SEHNR and CDR2 as FQNEAQ (reference sequence). The ends were cut back, 6 bases at V and 4 bases at J, with 10 bases in the middle. This CDR3 has 13 amino acids. CDR3 loop: CASRQGSGNTIYF. The CDR3 bases are TGTGCCAGCAGACAGGGCTCCGGAAACACCATATATTTT.

The chain carries TRBV24-1 and TRBJ2-2, with a tentative D call TRBD1 (6 bases). Trimming removed 2 bases at V and 4 bases at J, with 19 bases between. The CDR3 has 18 residues. The germline V gene has CDR1 KGHDR and CDR2 SFDVKD. The CDR3 nucleotides read TGTGCCACCAGTGATTGGGCTTGGGACACCGGGGCCACCGGGGAGCTGTTTTTT. Translation gives CATSDWAWDTGATGELFF.

The chain carries TRBV6-2 or TRBV6-3 and TRBJ2-3, with 7 nucleotides matching TRBD2. V lost 3 bases, J lost 8 bases, and 11 bases stayed unmatched. The CDR3 is 15 residues long. Germline V gives CDR1 MNHEY, CDR2 SVGEGT. CDR3: CASSYPGRGRGTQYF. CDR3 nucleotides: TGTGCCAGCAGTTATCCAGGGAGGGGCCGAGGTACGCAGTATTTT.

The J gene is TRBJ2-7, the V gene TRBV7-8, with 7 bases matching TRBD1. Germline V lookup: CDR1 SGHVS, CDR2 FQNEAQ. Unmatched junction bases numbered 9, after V lost 4 bases and J lost 0 bases. The CDR3 has 16 amino acids. The CDR3 DNA is TGTGCCAGCAGCTCTCTGACAGGGTCCCACTCCTACGAGCAGTACTTC. Protein sequence: CASSSLTGSHSYEQYF.

The chain is built from TRBV7-2 and TRBJ2-4; tentative D call: TRBD2 (5 bases). Deletions cut 4 bases from V and 2 bases from J, with 18 bases between. Per germline, CDR1 SGHTA and CDR2 FQGNSA. The CDR3 loop spans 17 amino acids. The CDR3 reads CASSSRGSGIPKNIQYF. CDR3 DNA sequence: TGTGCCAGCAGCTCCCGAGGCAGCGGAATTCCCAAAAACATTCAGTACTTC.

The genes are TRBV5-4 and TRBJ1-2; a possible D gene is TRBD1 (5 bases). Germline CDR1 SGHNT, CDR2 YYREEE (reference sequence). The CDR3 is 16 residues long. The V end lost 5 bases, the J end lost 1 base, and 18 bases lay between the germline ends. The CDR3 spells CASSPHPRDYNYGYTF. The CDR3 coding sequence is TGTGCCAGCAGTCCCCACCCCAGGGATTATAACTATGGCTACACCTTC.

In DNA form, the CDR3 reads TGTGCCAGCAGCGAGGAGGTCCGGACAGCTTCGTACGAGCAGTACTTC. Its protein is CASSEEVRTASYEQYF. The chain couples TRBV7-9 to TRBJ2-7, with D tentatively TRBD1 (6 bases). V dropped 5 bases and J dropped 4 bases, with 21 bases sitting between them. The CDR3 has 16 amino acids. CDR1 and CDR2 from the germline V gene are SEHNR and FQNEAQ (reference sequence).

This chain uses TRBV7-2 with TRBJ1-1; TRBD1 aligns across 7 bases. Trimming took 4 bases from V and 3 from J; bases not matched to a gene: 8. Germline CDR1 and CDR2: SGHTA and FQGNSA. The CDR3 is 15 residues long. CDR3 in amino acids: CASSSQTGVDTEAFF. CDR3 coding DNA: TGTGCCAGCAGCTCCCAAACAGGGGTTGACACTGAAGCTTTCTTT.

This sequence joins TRBV29-1 and TRBJ1-2, with a tentative D call TRBD1 (6 bases). Germline CDR1 and CDR2: SQVTM and ANQGSEA. V dropped 4 bases and J dropped 2 bases, with 8 bases sitting between them. The CDR3 is 12 amino acids. The CDR3 protein is CSVGTGNYGYTF. CDR3 DNA sequence: TGCAGCGTTGGAACAGGGAACTATGGCTACACCTTC.

The chain couples TRBV14 to TRBJ2-7, with 9 positions matching TRBD2. This CDR3 is 14 amino acids long. The ends lost 6 bases at V and 0 bases at J; junction bases unmatched: 3. CDR1 SGHDN and CDR2 FVKESK come from the germline V gene. This chain's CDR3 is CASSGLARSYEQYF. Written as DNA, the CDR3 is TGTGCCAGCAGTGGACTAGCGCGCTCCTACGAGCAGTACTTC.

The genes are TRBV6-2 or TRBV6-3 and TRBJ2-3, with TRBD1 identical over 11 bases. Trimming at V came to 2 bases and at J to 3 bases, leaving 7 bases not matched to a gene. The germline V gene encodes CDR1 MNHEY and CDR2 SVGEGT. The CDR3 is 17 amino acids. Written as DNA, the CDR3 is TGTGCCAGCAGTTACGCCGTTGGACAGGGGGCTACAGATACGCAGTATTTT. Translation: CASSYAVGQGATDTQYF.

This sequence joins TRBV4-1 and TRBJ2-7, with TRBD1 matching over 11 bases. V shed 3 bases, J shed 3 bases, and the junction held 7 bases outside the gene matches. Per germline, CDR1 MGHRA and CDR2 YSYEKL. This CDR3 contains 16 residues. CDR3: CASSHPTGTGGYEQYF. CDR3 sequence (DNA): TGCGCCAGCAGCCATCCCACCGGGACAGGGGGCTACGAGCAGTACTTC.

The rearrangement links TRBV4-3 to TRBJ2-1, with TRBD1 matching over 7 bases. CDR1 LGHNA and CDR2 YSLEER come from the germline V gene. The V segment lost 5 bases and the J segment 1 base; nucleotides outside the gene matches: 5. The CDR3 has 15 amino acids. The CDR3 region is CASSSRGQSYNEQFF. CDR3 DNA sequence: TGCGCCAGCAGCTCGAGGGGGCAATCCTACAATGAGCAGTTCTTC.

The rearrangement uses TRBV11-3 and TRBJ1-6; 7 bases match TRBD1. Germline V gene sequence: CDR1 SGHNT, CDR2 YENEEA. Trimming removed 7 bases from V and 10 bases from J; junction bases left unmatched: 10. The CDR3 consists of 14 residues. Written as DNA, the CDR3 is TGTGCCAGCACCAACCGACAGGGTGGATCACCCCTCCACTTT. Translated, it gives CASTNRQGGSPLHF.

The chain is built from TRBV5-6 and TRBJ2-5, with TRBD2 as a possible D gene (5 bases). CDR1 is SGHDT, CDR2 YYEEEE, per germline. CDR3 size: 15 residues. Trimming stripped 0 bases from V and 5 bases from J, with 14 bases between. As DNA, the CDR3 is TGTGCCAGCAGCTTGGGTGGAGGAGCTCGCGAGACCCAGTACTTC. This sequence encodes CASSLGGGARETQYF.

This clone occurred once. This chain links TRBV28 with TRBJ1-1, with 12 bases lining up with TRBD1. CDR1 and CDR2 from the germline V gene are MDHEN and SYDVKM. CDR3 length: 17 amino acids. V gave up 3 bases and J gave up 0 bases; unmatched junction bases: 5. In DNA form, the CDR3 reads TGTGCCAGCAGTTTGGGGACAGGGGGCTTGGTGAACACTGAAGCTTTCTTT. It codes for CASSLGTGGLVNTEAFF.

V gene TRBV28 combines with J gene TRBJ1-2, with a tentative D call TRBD1 (6 bases). Deletions cut 6 bases from V and 3 bases from J, with 8 bases between. CDR1 and CDR2 from the germline V gene are MDHEN and SYDVKM. This CDR3 is 12 amino acids long. CDR3 nucleotides: TGTGCCAGCAGCGGACAGCACTATGGCTACACCTTC. Its protein product is CASSGQHYGYTF.